The 2 T cell receptor beta chains given below trace back to one sample, sequenced in a study of blood T cell repertoires in COVID-19 (dated by TCRdb to 2019 to 2021). Preparation of the library involved the immunoSEQ multiplex PCR assay. Here the immuneACCESS table is served through TCRdb, limited to in-frame sequences with V and J called. Missing clones are a known gap in these copies; in checked studies unresolved V genes cover under half, and the rest lacks a known reason. This sample gives approximately 24,000 clones in total; nearly 90% of them show up just once. The ten largest account for approximately 20% of the sample. Sequencing used peripheral blood. Receptors were obtained from a human donor in a cohort sampled during active COVID-19.

This clone was detected only a few times. The chain carries TRBV7-9 and TRBJ1-5; D is undetermined. Trimming took off 0 bases at V and 5 bases at J, with 5 bases between the two ends. This CDR3 is built from 13 residues. Germline assignment: CDR1 SEHNR and CDR2 FQNEAQ (reference sequence). The CDR3, as DNA: TGTGCCAGCAGCTTAGCCCCCGATCAGCCCCAGCATTTT. Protein product: CASSLAPDQPQHF.

This clone has only one observation. CDR3 amino acids: CASSQSWGPGANVLTF. The CDR3 DNA reads as TGTGCCAGCAGCCAATCCTGGGGCCCTGGGGCCAACGTCCTGACTTTC. This rearrangement joins TRBV3-1 (or the pseudogene TRBV3-2) to TRBJ2-6; TRBD1 might be the D (5 bases). This CDR3 comprises 16 residues. The ends were cut back, 2 bases at V and 2 bases at J, with 10 bases in the middle. Germline CDR1 reads LGHDT; CDR2 reads YNNKEL (reference sequence).